Sequencing of this T cell receptor (beta chain) was carried out in a study of neurological immune-mediated disorders. Germline V gene data show CDR1 as DFQATT and CDR2 as SNEGSKA (reference sequence). This CDR3 is built from 14 residues. The V end was cut by 4 bases, the J end by 7 bases, with 17 bases between. The study, taken as a whole, reports: None of the CDR3 amino acid sequences of expanded clones recurred across subjects, suggesting private repertoires in all groups.

About this clonotype: The antigen remains undetermined.

A single run covered 15-18 subjects with over 180 million TCR-beta sequences. TCRdb analysed the 5' RACE reads with MiXCR anew, one entry per CDR3 protein. The data contain some 48,000 distinct CDR3 sequences, about an eighth of them seen just once; the ten biggest clones take up 4.5%. Time point here: longitudinal time-point 2. The chain uses TRBV20-1 and TRBJ2-1, with D possibly being TRBD2 (6 bases). The sample comprised PBMCs. This clonotype was sampled from a male donor with HTLV-1-associated myelopathy (HAM/TSP). The CDR3 spells CSATAGNRGNEQFF. CDR3 DNA: TGCAGTGCTACTGCGGGGAATCGGGGAAATGAGCAGTTCTTC.